The entry below describes one T cell receptor beta chain. Per the original data handling: Estimation of nucleated cell counts relied on the amplification of reference gene primers. Generated by immunoSEQ multiplex PCR, the TCRdb table keeps only in-frame clones and is missing some. That table is the source of V, J and clone size, and D and trimming were worked out from the DNA. The sample carries roughly 170,000 clones, roughly 90% recorded once. The data are from a study of blood T cell repertoires in COVID-19. Looking at the study overall: Samples of COVID-19 (acute and convalescent) were obtained from the United States, Italy and Spain. The cDNA or gDNA used as material had been derived from T cells, B-cell-depleted T cells, or PBMCs.

Trimming left V 5 bases short and J 4 bases short, with 12 bases between. CDR3 length: 14 residues. Germline V lookup: CDR1 LGHDT, CDR2 YNNKEL (reference sequence). V usage is TRBV3-1 (or the pseudogene TRBV3-2) and J usage is TRBJ1-5; D is undetermined. Sequencing was performed on peripheral blood. This clonotype was obtained from a man aged 55 to 69 with acute or convalescent COVID-19. This CDR3 is CASSARLGNQPQHF. CDR3 coding DNA: TGTGCCAGCAGCGCCCGCCTCGGTAATCAGCCCCAGCATTTT.